A selection of T cell receptor beta chains follows, all from one sample in a study of monozygotic twins with inflammatory bowel disease. TCRdb re-called the 5' RACE reads and gives one entry per CDR3 protein, without DNA. The sample has a few hundred thousand distinct CDR3 sequences. Sequencing was carried out using blood. These receptors originate from a human donor with ulcerative colitis or Crohn's disease, or a healthy co-twin of an affected twin (not recorded which). The CDR3 runs from the conserved cysteine through the conserved F or W.

>TRBV9|TRBJ2-1|15
CASSVGQAEYNEQFF
>TRBV7-9|TRBJ2-1|13
CASTLTGGHEQFF
>TRBV6-5|TRBJ2-1|15
CASSSRLAGGHEQFF
>TRBV7-9|TRBJ2-3|14
CTAPSYPSTDTQYF
>TRBV4-3|TRBJ2-7|14
CASSQGRLSYEQYF
>TRBV7-2|TRBJ2-7|15
CASSLAAGPSYEQYF
>TRBV30|TRBJ2-7|18
CAWSSLGQFSSPTYEQYF
>TRBV12-3/TRBV12-4|TRBJ1-1|13
CASSRDTNTEAFF
>TRBV20-1|TRBJ1-6|13
CSAYDRASSPLHF
>TRBV11-2|TRBJ2-3|16
CASSPTLAAETDTQYF
>TRBV12-3/TRBV12-4|TRBJ1-6|14
CASTKTIPNSPLHF
>TRBV29-1|TRBJ2-5|15
CSVETSGGAEETQYF
>TRBV12-3/TRBV12-4|TRBJ2-5|13
CASSPDREGTQYF
>TRBV10-3|TRBJ2-3|14
CATSTALGTDTQYF
>TRBV7-3|TRBJ2-2|15
CASSLNRGDTGELFF
>TRBV30|TRBJ1-5|13
CAWSLQGGQPQHF
>TRBV2|TRBJ1-4|13
CASEPGTNEKLFF
>TRBV4-3|TRBJ2-2|16
CASSQDQGGYTGELFF
>TRBV11-1|TRBJ2-7|21
CASSLGGAVPTGYRRTHEQYF